The 3 T cell receptor beta chains below all came from one sample that was sequenced in a study of cytomegalovirus exposure and HLA in healthy donors. Vbeta (60) and Jbeta (13) primers were used in the PCR. Assay: immunoSEQ multiplex PCR; the TCRdb copy retains only in-frame clones and omits some. The data contain some 100,000 clones, 65% to 80% of them singletons. What was sequenced was PBMCs. These receptors all come from a female donor in good health and CMV-seronegative.

The chain has TRBV7-9 and TRBJ2-7, with 15 positions matching TRBD2. The CDR3 extends over 18 amino acids. V lost 5 bases, J lost 0 bases, and 8 bases stayed unmatched. Germline V CDR1 and CDR2: SEHNR, FQNEAQ (reference sequence). The CDR3 DNA is TGTGCCAGCAGCGCCGGGACTAGCGGGGGGCCGAGCTCCTACGAGCAGTACTTC. This encodes CASSAGTSGGPSSYEQYF.

This clone has a single count. The chain uses TRBV27 and TRBJ1-2; 8 positions match TRBD1. The germline CDR1 and CDR2 sequences are MNHEY and SMNVEV (reference sequence). There are 14 residues in the CDR3. V dropped 7 bases and J dropped 4; count of bases not matched to a gene: 8. CDR3 amino acids: CASNSGGAPYGYTF. As DNA, the CDR3 is TGTGCCAGCAACTCAGGGGGCGCCCCCTATGGCTACACCTTC.

The J gene is TRBJ1-6, the V gene TRBV9; a weak D match, TRBD1 (6 bases). V was trimmed by 6 bases and J by 9 bases, leaving 16 bases between them. The CDR3 has 14 amino acids. In germline, CDR1 is SGDLS, CDR2 YYNGEE. CDR3 loop: CASNGGDRPSPLHF. The CDR3 DNA sequence: TGTGCCAGCAACGGCGGAGACAGGCCTTCACCCCTCCACTTT.